The 24 T cell receptor beta chains listed next were all sequenced from one sample in a study of blood T cell repertoires in COVID-19 (dated by TCRdb to 2020 to 2022). Receptor libraries were prepared by the immunoSEQ multiplex PCR assay. Sourced from immuneACCESS, this table was stored by TCRdb with only in-frame sequences that have V and J called. A share of the clones is absent; for the studies checked, an unresolved V gene accounts for under half, and the remainder has no known explanation. The sample table holds around 260,000 clones, of which 87% were seen once. The ten largest make up approximately 1.5% of the sample. Sequencing was performed on peripheral blood. The receptors were gathered from a middle-aged woman who had recovered from COVID-19.

About this clone: The same CDR3 is also encoded by other DNA sequences in this sample. This sequence joins TRBV5-1 and TRBJ1-1; D unclear. Germline assignment: CDR1 SGHRS and CDR2 YFSETQ. Between the trimmed V and J ends, which lost 0 bases and 1 base, there was a span of 7 bases. The CDR3 has 14 amino acids. The DNA for the CDR3 is TGCGCCAGCAGCTTGGGGGGAGGGAACACTGAAGCTTTCTTT. Translation gives CASSLGGGNTEAFF.

The chain links TRBV5-1 to TRBJ2-5, with D possibly matching TRBD2 (6 bases). Germline CDR1 and CDR2: SGHRS and YFSETQ. The CDR3 is 11 residues long. Trimming took off 6 bases at V and 7 bases at J, with 10 bases between the two ends. Here the CDR3 DNA reads TGCGCCAGCACGGCAGCGGGGACCCAGTACTTC. Amino acid sequence: CASTAAGTQYF.

V is TRBV5-5 and J is TRBJ2-1; D perhaps matches TRBD1 (6 bases). V was pared by 1 base and J by 12 bases, with 17 bases between. This CDR3 has 14 residues. CDR1 SGHKS and CDR2 YYEKEE come from the germline V gene (reference sequence). CDR3 DNA sequence: TGTGCCAGCAGCTTGCAGGGGCTCCACAGTGGGCAGTTCTTC. It specifies CASSLQGLHSGQFF.

The genes are TRBV7-2 and TRBJ2-7, with 11 bases fitting TRBD2. The germline V gene has CDR1 SGHTA and CDR2 FQGNSA. This CDR3 contains 17 residues. V shed 0 bases and J 2 bases; nucleotides not matched to a gene: 6. The CDR3 bases are TGTGCCAGCAGCTTAGCTAGCGGGGGGGCCCTAACCTACGAGCAGTACTTC. Protein product: CASSLASGGALTYEQYF. The variable domain in full, with the rest retrieved from reference TRBV7-2 and TRBJ2-7, is GAGVSQSPSNKVTEKGKDVELRCDPISGHTALYWYRQSLGQGLEFLIYFQGNSAPDKSGLPSDRFSAERTGGSVSTLTIQRTQQEDSAVYLCASSLASGGALTYEQYFGPGTRLTVT.

The count of this clone is one. The J gene is TRBJ1-2, the V gene TRBV7-2; D perhaps matches TRBD1 (6 bases). CDR1 and CDR2 from the germline V gene are SGHTA and FQGNSA. Deletions cut 3 bases from V and 8 bases from J, with 16 bases between. The CDR3 has 14 residues. The CDR3 spells CASSLNWQGSGYTF. The CDR3 nucleotides are TGTGCCAGCAGCTTGAACTGGCAGGGGAGCGGCTACACCTTC.

CDR3 coding DNA: TGTGCCACCAGTGATTTGCAGGGTGAAGCTTTCTTT. As protein: CATSDLQGEAFF. The rearrangement uses TRBV24-1 and TRBJ1-1, with D tentatively TRBD1 (5 bases). Between the trimmed V and J ends, which lost 0 bases and 7 bases, there was a span of 5 bases. The CDR3 extends over 12 amino acids. Germline CDR1 KGHDR, CDR2 SFDVKD.

CDR3 residues: CASSLVRDTEAFF. The DNA for the CDR3 is TGTGCCAGCAGCTTAGTCAGGGACACTGAAGCTTTCTTT. This chain uses TRBV7-2 with TRBJ1-1, with D perhaps TRBD1 (5 bases). V dropped 1 base and J dropped 3 bases, with 6 bases sitting between them. This CDR3 is 13 amino acids long. The germline V gene has CDR1 SGHTA and CDR2 FQGNSA.

This clone was observed a few times. This rearrangement joins TRBV24-1 to TRBJ2-1; 10 positions agree with TRBD1. V lost 7 bases and J lost 6; bases outside the gene matches: 2. Looked up from germline, CDR1 is KGHDR and CDR2 is SFDVKD. The CDR3 is made up of 13 amino acids. The CDR3 nucleotides are TGTGCCACCAGCCGGACAGGGGGCAATGAGCAGTTCTTC. Translated, it gives CATSRTGGNEQFF.

V is TRBV14 and J is TRBJ2-3; 8 nucleotides line up with TRBD2. The CDR3 covers 15 residues. V was pared by 6 bases and J by 2 bases, with 7 bases of the junction left unmatched. Germline loops: CDR1 SGHDN, CDR2 FVKESK. DNA for the CDR3: TGTGCCAGCAGTTTGAGCGGGGGCCCCACAGATACGCAGTATTTT. It yields the protein CASSLSGGPTDTQYF.

This clone has a handful of counts. Here the CDR3 reads CASSQDPPSGGSYEQYF. Written as DNA, the CDR3 is TGTGCCAGCAGCCAAGATCCCCCTAGCGGGGGTTCCTACGAGCAGTACTTC. The rearrangement links TRBV3-1 (or the pseudogene TRBV3-2) to TRBJ2-7; 10 bases agree with TRBD2. The CDR3 is 17 amino acids. The V gene's germline CDR1 is LGHDT and CDR2 YNNKEL (reference sequence). The ends lost 0 bases at V and 1 base at J; junction bases unmatched: 6.

This clone was seen a single time. The rearrangement joins TRBV19 to TRBJ2-2; D gene uncertain. Germline CDR1 is LNHDA and CDR2 is SQIVND (reference sequence). V was pared by 0 bases and J by 1 base, with 9 bases between. There are 16 residues in the CDR3. The CDR3 nucleotides read TGTGCCAGTAGTATAGAGGGCCATCTGAACACCGGGGAGCTGTTTTTT. This codes for CASSIEGHLNTGELFF.

Here the CDR3 DNA reads TGTGCCAGTACCACCGGGACAGGGTTCGACACTGAAGCTTTCTTT. Amino acid sequence: CASTTGTGFDTEAFF. The chain carries TRBV19 and TRBJ1-1, with TRBD1 identical over 9 bases. Germline lookup yields CDR1 LNHDA and CDR2 SQIVND (reference sequence). J gave up 3 bases and V 7 bases, and 9 bases lay outside the gene matches. This CDR3 is built from 15 residues.

The chain uses TRBV4-2 and TRBJ2-1, with D hard to call. The germline V and J ends were trimmed by 6 bases and 6 bases, with 33 bases remaining between them. Germline V gene sequence: CDR1 LGHNA, CDR2 YNFKEQ. The CDR3 has 20 amino acids. The CDR3 sequence: CASSYKTPAESHDFGNEQFF. The CDR3 DNA sequence: TGTGCCAGCAGTTACAAAACCCCAGCCGAATCCCACGACTTCGGCAATGAGCAGTTCTTC.

In its sample, this clone was seen once. At one of its ends the junction is not consistent with the germline gene, which may arise from a read error. V is TRBV2 and J is TRBJ1-5, with 7 nucleotides matching TRBD1. CDR1 and CDR2 from the germline V gene are SNHLY and FYNNEI. The length of the CDR3 is 16 residues. The CDR3 nucleotides are TGTACCAGCAGTGATAGAGGGGGCTGGGGCAATCAGCCCCAGCATTTT. This gives the protein CTSSDRGGWGNQPQHF.

The rearrangement joins TRBV5-4 to TRBJ2-1, with 8 nucleotides matching TRBD2. Trimming at V came to 2 bases and at J to 3 bases, leaving 4 bases not matched to a gene. Germline assignment: CDR1 SGHNT and CDR2 YYREEE (reference sequence). The CDR3 covers 15 residues. The CDR3 is CASSLKSGGYNEQFF. DNA for the CDR3: TGTGCCAGCAGCTTAAAAAGCGGGGGCTACAATGAGCAGTTCTTC.

J is TRBJ1-2 and V is TRBV4-3, with D possibly TRBD1 on 5 matching bases. The V gene's germline CDR1 is LGHNA and CDR2 YSLEER. V was shortened by 4 bases and J by 3 bases, with 12 bases between the two germline ends. The CDR3 loop spans 14 amino acids. The CDR3 DNA reads TGCGCCAGCAGCCTAGGCGGAGGGGACTATGGCTACACCTTC. It yields the protein CASSLGGGDYGYTF.

V gene TRBV7-3 combines with J gene TRBJ2-5; D unresolved. Germline-derived CDR1 and CDR2 are SGHTA and FQGTGA. Trimming stripped 3 bases from V and 1 base from J, with 6 bases between. The CDR3 covers 13 residues. The CDR3 sequence is CASSLRAQETQYF. CDR3 sequence (DNA): TGTGCCAGCAGCTTGCGAGCCCAAGAGACCCAGTACTTC.

The chain links TRBV10-3 to TRBJ2-7; TRBD2 is a possible D gene (6 bases). Germline CDR1 ENHRY, CDR2 SYGVKD. Deletions cut 4 bases from V and 0 bases from J, with 10 bases between. This CDR3 spans 14 amino acids. CDR3 protein: CAISGAGSSYEQYF. The CDR3 DNA is TGTGCCATCAGTGGCGCCGGGAGCTCCTACGAGCAGTACTTC.

The chain has TRBV18 and TRBJ1-4; tentatively, D is TRBD1 (6 bases). The germline gives CDR1 KGHSH, CDR2 LQKENI. This CDR3 is 15 amino acids long. V shed 6 bases and J shed 0 bases, with 11 bases lying between them. The CDR3: CASSRRTATNEKLFF. For the CDR3, the DNA is TGTGCCAGCTCGCGGAGGACAGCAACTAATGAAAAACTGTTTTTT.

The chain links TRBV14 to TRBJ1-4, with 7 bases identical to TRBD1. Germline assignment: CDR1 SGHDN and CDR2 FVKESK. The CDR3 runs to 14 residues. J was trimmed by 8 bases and V by 5 bases; bases with no gene match: 8. CDR3 sequence (DNA): TGTGCCAGCAGCGCGCTCTTACAGGGGGAAAAACTGTTTTTT. Translation gives CASSALLQGEKLFF. Complete variable domain (other parts from reference TRBV14 and TRBJ1-4): EAGVTQFPSHSVIEKGQTVTLRCDPISGHDNLYWYRRVMGKEIKFLLHFVKESKQDESGMPNNRFLAERTGGTYSTLKVQPAELEDSGVYFCASSALLQGEKLFFGSGTQLSVL.

J is TRBJ2-7 and V is TRBV5-1, with a tentative D call TRBD1 (6 bases). Looked up from germline, CDR1 is SGHRS and CDR2 is YFSETQ. The ends were cut back, 3 bases at V and 3 bases at J, with 16 bases in the middle. The length of the CDR3 is 15 residues. CDR3 amino acids: CASSSTGQLGYEQYF. The DNA of the CDR3 is TGCGCCAGCAGCTCCACGGGACAACTCGGCTACGAGCAGTACTTC.

This clone was recorded once. This may be a read error: a much more frequent sequence differs by one nucleotide. The chain links TRBV5-1 to TRBJ1-2, with 9 bases fitting TRBD1. CDR3 length equals 14 residues. V lost 3 bases and J lost 2; bases outside the gene matches: 2. Looked up from germline, CDR1 is SGHRS and CDR2 is YFSETQ. The CDR3 sequence: CASSSGTGNYGYTF. The CDR3 DNA reads as TGCGCCAGCAGCTCCGGGACAGGGAACTATGGCTACACCTTC.

J is TRBJ1-2 and V is TRBV12-5, with a weak D call TRBD1 (6 bases). CDR3 size: 13 residues. Trimming pared 1 base from V and 8 bases from J, leaving 11 bases between. Germline-derived CDR1 and CDR2 are LGHNT and FRNRAP. Written as DNA, the CDR3 is TGTGCTAGTGGTTTGGCCCACAGGGACGGCTACACCTTC. It yields the protein CASGLAHRDGYTF.

The table lists this clone with a count of one. The rearrangement uses TRBV9 and TRBJ2-5; D possibly corresponds to TRBD1 (5 bases). This CDR3 contains 13 residues. V dropped 0 bases and J dropped 4 bases, with 7 bases sitting between them. Germline V gene data show CDR1 as SGDLS and CDR2 as YYNGEE. The DNA for the CDR3 is TGTGCCAGCAGCGTAGGAGACAGAGAGACCCAGTACTTC. This sequence encodes CASSVGDRETQYF.